This T cell receptor beta chain stems from a study of blood T cell repertoires in COVID-19. Authors' data handling: Researchers report that nucleated cell counts were estimated from reference gene primer amplification. Assay: immunoSEQ multiplex PCR; the TCRdb copy retains only in-frame clones and omits some. That table furnishes V, J and clone size, whereas the DNA furnished D and trimming. This table has 250,000 to 300,000 clones, 86% appearing once. CDR3 length: 12 amino acids. Per germline, CDR1 ENHRY and CDR2 SYGVKD. V lost 11 bases and J lost 5; bases outside the gene matches: 7. The origin of this receptor is a man aged 18 to 35 with active or convalescent COVID-19. Input material: peripheral blood. The chain combines TRBV10-3 with TRBJ2-7, with 9 nucleotides matching TRBD1. The CDR3 region is CASRDRVDEQYF. In DNA form, the CDR3 reads TGTGCCTCCCGGGACAGGGTGGACGAGCAGTACTTC.